Presented here are 18 T cell receptor beta chains from one specimen sequenced in a study of low-dose radiotherapy and immunotherapy resistance in tumors. Both TCRalpha and TCRbeta chains were reverse transcribed with V-gene-specific primers. The authors amplified TCRs for 20 PCR cycles with a constant-region primer and a V-primer adapter. TCRdb fed the reads into MiXCR, producing one record per CDR3 protein. The table records roughly 8,300 distinct CDR3 sequences, approximately 61% of them present only once. These TCRs come from a human donor with advanced metastatic prostate, ovarian, gallbladder or colorectal cancer (not recorded which). This table probably holds off-target reads from a library built for another chain.

The gene calls are TRBV6-2 or TRBV6-3 and TRBJ1-5, with 7 bases lining up with TRBD1. The junction had 0 bases not matched to a gene; V was cut back by 0 bases and J by 4 bases. The CDR3 contains 14 residues. Germline values: CDR1 MNHEY, CDR2 SVGEGT. CDR3 loop: CASSYSGQNQPQHF. For the CDR3, the DNA is TGTGCCAGCAGTTACTCGGGACAGAATCAGCCCCAGCATTTT.

The CDR3 sequence is CASSVAPGNTEAFF. The CDR3 DNA is TGTGCCAGCAGCGTAGCTCCCGGGAACACTGAAGCTTTCTTT. The chain carries TRBV9 and TRBJ1-1, with unresolved D. CDR1 and CDR2 (germline): SGDLS, YYNGEE. CDR3 length: 14 amino acids. With 0 bases removed from V and 1 base from J, the gap between germline ends came to 7 bases.

The chain carries TRBV7-2 and TRBJ1-1, with D possibly matching TRBD1 (6 bases). Germline values: CDR1 SGHTA, CDR2 FQGNSA. There are 15 residues in the CDR3. V lost 2 bases and J 0 bases, leaving 10 bases between the germline ends. CDR3 DNA sequence: TGTGCCAGCAGCTTATACGGGGGCATGAACACTGAAGCTTTCTTT. Its translation is CASSLYGGMNTEAFF.

The J gene is TRBJ1-1, the V gene TRBV20-1; tentatively, D is TRBD1 (6 bases). The CDR3 runs 12 residues. CDR1 and CDR2 from the germline V gene are DFQATT and SNEGSKA (reference sequence). The CDR3: CSWGGKSTEAFF. CDR3 sequence (DNA): TGCAGCTGGGGGGGCAAAAGCACTGAAGCTTTCTTT.

This clonotype was detected a few times. V and J are TRBV5-1 and TRBJ1-3, with 9 positions matching TRBD1. Germline CDR1 SGHRS, CDR2 YFSETQ. The V and J ends lost 5 bases and 0 bases, in that order; junction bases with no gene match: 3. The CDR3 contains 15 residues. The CDR3 loop reads CASRGQGISGNTIYF. In DNA form, the CDR3 reads TGCGCCAGCAGAGGACAGGGGATCTCTGGAAACACCATATATTTT.

This chain connects TRBV28 to TRBJ2-3, with no clear D. Germline V CDR1 and CDR2: MDHEN, SYDVKM. This CDR3 region has 13 residues. V lost 6 bases, J lost 0 bases, and 7 bases lay in between. CDR3 sequence: CASRGSSTDTQYF. The DNA of the CDR3 is TGTGCCAGCAGGGGATCTAGCACAGATACGCAGTATTTT.

The V and J genes are TRBV20-1 and TRBJ2-1, with 9 nucleotides matching TRBD2. Germline trimming cut 5 bases from V and 7 bases from J; bases unmatched to any gene: 12. The CDR3 runs to 15 residues. CDR1 DFQATT and CDR2 SNEGSKA come from the germline V gene (reference sequence). This CDR3 reads CSAPRRAGGRNEQFF. In DNA, the CDR3 is TGCAGTGCTCCCCGGAGAGCGGGAGGAAGAAATGAGCAGTTCTTC.

V usage is TRBV4-1 and J usage is TRBJ2-7; TRBD2 is a possible D gene (6 bases). Per germline, CDR1 MGHRA and CDR2 YSYEKL. The CDR3 extends over 12 amino acids. The ends were cut back, 3 bases at V and 5 bases at J, with 8 bases in the middle. CDR3 loop: CASSQGGDEQYF. The CDR3 DNA sequence: TGCGCCAGCAGCCAGGGCGGGGACGAGCAGTACTTC.

The chain recombines TRBV7-2 with TRBJ1-6, with D possibly being TRBD1 (6 bases). Germline lookup yields CDR1 SGHTA and CDR2 FQGNSA. Trimming stripped 5 bases from V and 6 bases from J, with 14 bases between. The CDR3 consists of 15 residues. The CDR3 reads CASSVRQVTNSPLHF. In nucleotides, the CDR3 is TGTGCCAGCAGCGTAAGACAGGTTACTAATTCACCCCTCCACTTT.

In DNA, the CDR3 is TGTGCCAGCAGTTCGACAGGGGGAGGTTCACCCCTCCACTTT. As protein: CASSSTGGGSPLHF. This chain uses TRBV27 with TRBJ1-6; 9 positions agree with TRBD1. Losses at the gene ends were 4 bases for V and 9 bases for J; bases not matched to a gene: 4. In germline, CDR1 is MNHEY, CDR2 SMNVEV (reference sequence). The CDR3 sequence is 14 residues long.

V usage is TRBV6-2 or TRBV6-3 and J usage is TRBJ2-2; D possibly corresponds to TRBD1 (7 bases). The CDR3 runs to 15 residues. Trimming left V 6 bases short and J 5 bases short, with 16 bases between. Germline-derived CDR1 and CDR2 are MNHEY and SVGEGT. DNA for the CDR3: TGTGCCAGCAGGACAGGGAGGAGAGAGACCGGGGAGCTGTTTTTT. Protein product: CASRTGRRETGELFF.

This sequence joins TRBV19 and TRBJ2-7; TRBD2 is a possible D gene (5 bases). The ends were cut back, 5 bases at V and 1 base at J, with 12 bases in the middle. The CDR3 runs to 14 residues. Germline V gene data show CDR1 as LNHDA and CDR2 as SQIVND (reference sequence). This CDR3 is CASSPTGLSYEQYF. CDR3 coding DNA: TGTGCCAGTAGTCCCACCGGACTTTCCTACGAGCAGTACTTC.

This chain uses TRBV3-1 with TRBJ2-4, with D possibly called TRBD1 or TRBD2 (5 bases each). Germline loops: CDR1 LGHDT, CDR2 YNNKEL (reference sequence). V was shortened by 3 bases and J by 6 bases, with 15 bases between the two germline ends. This CDR3 region has 15 residues. CDR3 residues: CASSQNIGDGNIQYF. The DNA for the CDR3 is TGTGCCAGCAGCCAGAACATAGGGGACGGAAACATTCAGTACTTC.

The chain is built from TRBV5-6 and TRBJ1-2, with TRBD1 as a possible D gene (5 bases). The CDR3 runs to 14 residues. Deletions cut 4 bases from V and 2 bases from J, with 12 bases between. Looked up from germline, CDR1 is SGHDT and CDR2 is YYEEEE. The CDR3 is CASSAGRRNYGYTF. Here the CDR3 DNA reads TGTGCCAGCAGCGCGGGACGCCGAAACTATGGCTACACCTTC.

CDR3 DNA sequence: TGTGCCAGTTGGGACGGAGGAATCCAGCCCCAGCATTTT. The encoded protein is CASWDGGIQPQHF. The chain recombines TRBV19 with TRBJ1-5, with a tentative D call TRBD1 (5 bases). The CDR3 extends over 13 amino acids. Germline V lookup: CDR1 LNHDA, CDR2 SQIVND (reference sequence). Between the trimmed V and J ends, which lost 8 bases and 7 bases, there was a span of 15 bases.

A few counts support this clonotype. The rearrangement uses TRBV24-1 and TRBJ2-3; 8 bases align to TRBD1. The CDR3 consists of 16 residues. The germline gives CDR1 KGHDR, CDR2 SFDVKD. Germline trimming cut 4 bases from V and 1 base from J; bases unmatched to any gene: 6. This CDR3 reads CATSETGTGRTDTQYF. For the CDR3, the DNA is TGTGCCACCAGTGAGACAGGGACAGGCCGCACAGATACGCAGTATTTT.

The chain employs TRBV3-1 and TRBJ1-2; no definite D call. The germline V and J ends were trimmed by 4 bases and 3 bases, with 12 bases remaining between them. In germline, CDR1 is LGHDT, CDR2 YNNKEL (reference sequence). This CDR3 is 14 amino acids long. The CDR3 DNA is TGTGCCAGCAGCCCCCGCGGCGGAGACTATGGCTACACCTTC. It is translated as CASSPRGGDYGYTF.

The rearrangement links TRBV18 to TRBJ2-7, with D possibly TRBD1 on 5 matching bases. Per germline, CDR1 KGHSH and CDR2 LQKENI. V shed 2 bases and J shed 5 bases, with 13 bases lying between them. The CDR3 totals 14 residues. The DNA of the CDR3 is TGTGCCAGCTCACCAATGCTGGCCAGGGACGAGCAGTACTTC. The encoded protein is CASSPMLARDEQYF.